These 18 T cell receptor beta chains originate from one sample sequenced in a study of blood T cell repertoires in COVID-19. Only in-frame clones appear in the TCRdb table, and some are missing; sequencing was by immunoSEQ multiplex PCR. The sample consists of approximately 390,000 clones, approximately 86% of them appearing once. The sample consisted of PBMCs or T cells enriched from blood (not recorded which). The receptors here all came from a woman aged 40 to 50 with acute COVID-19.

This clone appeared a few times. The rearrangement links TRBV3-1 (or the pseudogene TRBV3-2) to TRBJ2-4; 12 positions match TRBD2. With V trimmed by 1 base and J by 0 bases, 7 bases remained unmatched. CDR1 is LGHDT, CDR2 YNNKEL, per germline (reference sequence). CDR3 size: 19 residues. The CDR3 nucleotides read TGTGCCAGCAGCCAAGGAACTAGCGGGGGGTCTGTAGCCAAAAACATTCAGTACTTC. Its protein is CASSQGTSGGSVAKNIQYF.

The chain is built from TRBV9 and TRBJ1-6, with TRBD1 as a possible D gene (5 bases). This CDR3 comprises 15 residues. Per germline, CDR1 SGDLS and CDR2 YYNGEE. V was cut by 0 bases and J by 7 bases, with 11 bases left in between. CDR3 bases: TGTGCCAGCAGCGTAGATCTGGGGGGAAATTCACCCCTCCACTTT. Its protein product is CASSVDLGGNSPLHF.

This chain links TRBV2 with TRBJ1-5; D possibly corresponds to TRBD1 (5 bases). CDR3 length equals 12 residues. Looked up from germline, CDR1 is SNHLY and CDR2 is FYNNEI. Trimming left V 7 bases short and J 2 bases short, with 6 bases between. CDR3 nucleotides: TGTGCCAGCACGGGGGGCAATCAGCCCCAGCATTTT. Translation gives CASTGGNQPQHF.

The chain has TRBV5-1 and TRBJ2-7, with D hard to call. This CDR3 comprises 13 residues. V dropped 4 bases and J dropped 6 bases, with 14 bases sitting between them. In germline, CDR1 is SGHRS, CDR2 YFSETQ. CDR3 in DNA: TGCGCCAGCAGCACCGAACGGTTCGGCGAGCAGTACTTC. Residues: CASSTERFGEQYF.

The chain joins TRBV25-1 to TRBJ1-3; D might be TRBD1 (6 bases). V lost 2 bases to trimming and J lost 1 base, with 9 bases between them. CDR1 is MGHDK, CDR2 SYGVNS, per germline. The CDR3 length is 15 residues. The CDR3 here is CASSEDTGSGNTIYF. The CDR3 DNA reads TGTGCCAGCAGTGAAGATACAGGGTCTGGAAACACCATATATTTT.

The chain carries TRBV7-9 and TRBJ2-7; D gene ambiguous. V lost 5 bases and J lost 9, with 11 bases in between. This CDR3 has 11 amino acids. Germline V gene data show CDR1 as SEHNR and CDR2 as FQNEAQ (reference sequence). CDR3 residues: CASSPGQVQYF. The CDR3 nucleotides read TGTGCCAGCAGCCCCGGTCAAGTGCAGTACTTC.

The chain is built from TRBV16 and TRBJ1-2; maybe TRBD1 (6 bases). With 4 bases removed from V and 2 bases from J, the gap between germline ends came to 20 bases. Germline CDR1 reads KGHSY; CDR2 reads FQNENV. The CDR3 sequence is 17 residues long. The CDR3 reads CASSPAAPQGTNYGYTF. The DNA of the CDR3 is TGTGCCAGCAGCCCCGCTGCCCCACAGGGAACCAACTATGGCTACACCTTC.

The CDR3 DNA is TGTGCCACCCGTTGGAACACTGAAGCTTTCTTT. As protein: CATRWNTEAFF. This rearrangement joins TRBV7-9 to TRBJ1-1; D ambiguous. Germline CDR1 is SEHNR and CDR2 is FQNEAQ (reference sequence). The CDR3 consists of 11 residues. V was pared by 10 bases and J by 1 base, with 7 bases between.

This chain uses TRBV2 with TRBJ2-1; 10 nucleotides agree with TRBD1. The CDR3 is 16 residues long. V was clipped by 7 bases and J by 8 bases; unmatched bases: 14. The germline V gene encodes CDR1 SNHLY and CDR2 FYNNEI. The CDR3 sequence is CASTQLRDRGYDEQFF. CDR3 nucleotides: TGTGCCAGCACCCAGCTCCGGGACAGGGGTTATGATGAGCAGTTCTTC.

V and J are TRBV6-5 and TRBJ2-6; D call uncertain. The CDR3 contains 16 residues. Trimming removed 0 bases from V and 0 bases from J, with 6 bases in between. Germline V gene lookup returns CDR1 MNHEY and CDR2 SVGAGI. CDR3 nucleotide sequence: TGTGCCAGCAGTTACTCCGCTAACTCTGGGGCCAACGTCCTGACTTTC. It encodes CASSYSANSGANVLTF.

The chain couples TRBV29-1 to TRBJ2-7, with D maybe TRBD1 (7 bases). V was trimmed by 0 bases and J by 1 base, leaving 13 bases between them. This CDR3 contains 15 residues. The germline V gene has CDR1 SQVTM and CDR2 ANQGSEA. This chain's CDR3 is CSVEDPRGESYEQYF. The CDR3 region has the DNA TGCAGCGTTGAAGATCCCAGGGGGGAATCCTACGAGCAGTACTTC.

This clone has just one count. This chain joins TRBV6-5 and TRBJ1-5, with a weak D call TRBD1 (6 bases). In germline, CDR1 is MNHEY, CDR2 SVGAGI. Trimming took off 6 bases at V and 7 bases at J, with 13 bases between the two ends. The CDR3 has 13 residues. CDR3 nucleotide sequence: TGTGCCAGCAGGGGGGCGGATAAACAGCCCCAGCATTTT. This sequence encodes CASRGADKQPQHF.

V gene TRBV21-1 combines with J gene TRBJ2-3; the table names TRBD2, a call not compared with the DNA. TRBV21-1 is a documented pseudogene. The CDR3 has 18 residues. CDR3 nucleotide sequence: TGTGCCAGCAGCATCGCCGGGACTAGCGGGGCAAGCACAGATACGCAGTATTTT. Translating it yields CASSIAGTSGASTDTQYF.

The rearrangement uses TRBV5-1 and TRBJ2-5; D is perhaps TRBD1 (5 bases). The CDR3 is 15 residues long. CDR1 and CDR2 from the germline V gene are SGHRS and YFSETQ. V lost 0 bases to trimming and J lost 2 bases, with 11 bases between them. The CDR3 DNA follows: TGCGCCAGCAGCTTGGATCCAGGGAATCAAGAGACCCAGTACTTC. Its protein product is CASSLDPGNQETQYF. The full variable domain, its missing parts supplied by reference TRBV5-1 and TRBJ2-5, is KAGVTQTPRYLIKTRGQQVTLSCSPISGHRSVSWYQQTPGQGLQFLFEYFSETQRNKGNFPGRFSGRQFSNSRSEMNVSTLELGDSALYLCASSLDPGNQETQYFGPGTRLLVL.

This clone was seen just once. V is TRBV4-1 and J is TRBJ2-5; TRBD2 matches 12 bases. The CDR3 sequence is 18 residues long. V lost 4 bases and J lost 1; bases outside the gene matches: 10. Germline CDR1 and CDR2: MGHRA and YSYEKL. CDR3 nucleotide sequence: TGCGCCAGCAGCCGCGCCTTTCTAGCGGGGGGGACCCAAGAGACCCAGTACTTC. Translation: CASSRAFLAGGTQETQYF.

This clone occurred once. This sequence joins TRBV29-1 and TRBJ2-1, with D perhaps matching TRBD2 (6 bases). The V and J ends lost 7 bases and 4 bases respectively, with 14 bases between them. The germline gives CDR1 SQVTM, CDR2 ANQGSEA. The length of the CDR3 is 13 residues. The CDR3 here is CSADRDFYNEQFF. DNA for the CDR3: TGCAGCGCTGACCGGGACTTTTACAATGAGCAGTTCTTC.

This chain joins TRBV15 and TRBJ1-5; 8 nucleotides line up with TRBD1. The CDR3 covers 18 residues. The V segment lost 0 bases and the J segment 3 bases; nucleotides outside the gene matches: 10. Germline V gene lookup returns CDR1 LNHNV and CDR2 YYDKDF (reference sequence). The DNA for the CDR3 is TGTGCCACCAGCAGAGAAATTGGACAGGGAGACCTCAATCAGCCCCAGCATTTT. The encoded protein is CATSREIGQGDLNQPQHF.

The chain is built from TRBV27 and TRBJ2-4, with 10 bases that match TRBD2. The CDR3 extends over 14 amino acids. The germline CDR1 and CDR2 sequences are MNHEY and SMNVEV (reference sequence). Germline trimming cut 5 bases from V and 9 bases from J; bases unmatched to any gene: 7. The CDR3 nucleotides read TGTGCCAGCAGTCCTAGCGGGGGTAGGGTCATTCAGTACTTC. Translated, it gives CASSPSGGRVIQYF.